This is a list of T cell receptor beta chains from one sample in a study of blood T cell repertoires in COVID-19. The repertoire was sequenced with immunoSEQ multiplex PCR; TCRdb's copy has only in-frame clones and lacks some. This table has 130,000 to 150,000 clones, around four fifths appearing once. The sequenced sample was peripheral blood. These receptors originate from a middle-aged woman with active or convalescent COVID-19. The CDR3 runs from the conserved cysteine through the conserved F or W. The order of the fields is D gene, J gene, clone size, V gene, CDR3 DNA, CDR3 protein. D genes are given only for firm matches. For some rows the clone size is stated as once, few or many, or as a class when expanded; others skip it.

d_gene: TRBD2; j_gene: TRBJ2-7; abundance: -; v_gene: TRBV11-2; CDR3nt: TGTGCCAGCAGCTCGGAACTAGCGGTAACCTACGAGCAGTACTTC; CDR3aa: CASSSELAVTYEQYF
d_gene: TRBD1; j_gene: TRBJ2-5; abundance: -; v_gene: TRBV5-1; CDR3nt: TGCGCCAGCAAGAGACAGGGCAGGGAGACCCAGTACTTC; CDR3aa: CASKRQGRETQYF
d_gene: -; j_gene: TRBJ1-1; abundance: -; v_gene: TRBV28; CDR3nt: TGTGCCAGCAGGGGCGCCGTCGGCGCTGAAGCTTTCTTT; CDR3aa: CASRGAVGAEAFF
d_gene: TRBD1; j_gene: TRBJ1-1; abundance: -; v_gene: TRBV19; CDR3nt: TGTGCCAGTAGACCGGGACAGGGAACTGAAGCTTTCTTT; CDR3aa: CASRPGQGTEAFF
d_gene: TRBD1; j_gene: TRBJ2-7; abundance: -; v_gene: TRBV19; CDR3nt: TGTGCCAGTATCGACAGGGGGCGAAGCGAGCAGTACTTC; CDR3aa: CASIDRGRSEQYF
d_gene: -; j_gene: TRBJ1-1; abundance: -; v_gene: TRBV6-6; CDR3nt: TGTGCCAGCAGTCCCCACGGGGGTTGGGGCCTGAACACTGAAGCTTTCTTT; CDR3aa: CASSPHGGWGLNTEAFF
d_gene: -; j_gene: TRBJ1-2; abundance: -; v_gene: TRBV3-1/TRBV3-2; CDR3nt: TGTGCCAGCAGCCAAGATGAGCCCCGGGGGGGCTATGGCTACACCTTC; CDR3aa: CASSQDEPRGGYGYTF
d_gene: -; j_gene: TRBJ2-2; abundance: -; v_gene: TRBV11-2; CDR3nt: TGTGCCAGCAGCTTAGGGGCCCACGGGGAGCTGTTTTTT; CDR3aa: CASSLGAHGELFF
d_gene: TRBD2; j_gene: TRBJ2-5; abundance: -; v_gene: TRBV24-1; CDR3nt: TGTGCCACCAGTGACCCAAGGACTAGGTCGGAGACCCAGTACTTC; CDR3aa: CATSDPRTRSETQYF
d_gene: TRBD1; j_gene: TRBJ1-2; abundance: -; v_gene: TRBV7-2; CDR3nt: TGTGCCAGCAGCTTCACCCGGACAGGGGCCTATGGCTACACCTTC; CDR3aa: CASSFTRTGAYGYTF
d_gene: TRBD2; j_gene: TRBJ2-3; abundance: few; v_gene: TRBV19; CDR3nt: TGTGCCAGTAGTGTTAGCGGGGGCGTCACAGATACGCAGTATTTT; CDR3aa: CASSVSGGVTDTQYF
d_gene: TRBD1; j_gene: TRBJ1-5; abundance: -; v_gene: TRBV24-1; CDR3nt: TGTGCCACCGCAGACAGGGTTAGCAATCAGCCCCAGCATTTT; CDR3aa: CATADRVSNQPQHF
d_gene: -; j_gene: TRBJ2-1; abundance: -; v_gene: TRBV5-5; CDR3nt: TGTGCCAGCAGCTTGGGAATAGGGCTAGCCGCCGGTGAGCAGTTCTTC; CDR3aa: CASSLGIGLAAGEQFF
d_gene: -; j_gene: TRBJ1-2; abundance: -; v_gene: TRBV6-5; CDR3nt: TGTGCCAGCAGTTACACCCGAGCGGGAAACTATGGCTACACCTTC; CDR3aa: CASSYTRAGNYGYTF
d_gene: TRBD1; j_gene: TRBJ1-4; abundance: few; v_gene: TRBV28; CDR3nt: TGTGCCAGCAGTTCCCCGGGACAGGGCCTTCTTAATGAAAAACTGTTTTTT; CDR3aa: CASSSPGQGLLNEKLFF
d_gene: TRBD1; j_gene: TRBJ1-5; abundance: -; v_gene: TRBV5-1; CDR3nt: TGCGCCAGCAGCCCAGGGGGCGGCAATCAGCCCCAGCATTTT; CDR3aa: CASSPGGGNQPQHF
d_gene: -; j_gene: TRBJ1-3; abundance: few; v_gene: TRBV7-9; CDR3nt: TGTGCCAGCAGCTTACAGGGCAGCTCTGGAAACACCATATATTTT; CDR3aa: CASSLQGSSGNTIYF
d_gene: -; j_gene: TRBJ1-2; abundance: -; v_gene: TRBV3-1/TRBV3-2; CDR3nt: TGTGCCAGCAGCCAAGATCTCTCGGTTCCCTATGGCTACACCTTC; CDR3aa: CASSQDLSVPYGYTF
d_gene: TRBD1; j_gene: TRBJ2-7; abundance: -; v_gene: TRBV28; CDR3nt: TGTGCCAGCAGTTTGTCGGGACAGGAGGACTACGAGCAGTACTTC; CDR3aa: CASSLSGQEDYEQYF
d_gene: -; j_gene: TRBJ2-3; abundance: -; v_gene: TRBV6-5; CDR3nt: TGTGCCAGCAGTCCGGGGTACGCGACAGATACGCAGTATTTT; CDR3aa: CASSPGYATDTQYF
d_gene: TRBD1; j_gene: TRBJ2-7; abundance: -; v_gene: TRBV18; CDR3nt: TGTGCCAGCTCACCACGGCCAGGGACAGCTTCCTACGAGCAGTACTTC; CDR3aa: CASSPRPGTASYEQYF
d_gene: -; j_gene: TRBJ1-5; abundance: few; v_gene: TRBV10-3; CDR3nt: TGTGCCATCAGGGCCGGGAGCAATCAGCCCCAGCATTTT; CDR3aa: CAIRAGSNQPQHF
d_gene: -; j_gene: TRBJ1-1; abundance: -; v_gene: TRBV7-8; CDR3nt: TGTGCCAGCATCTCCTTCCGGGACACTGAAGCTTTCTTT; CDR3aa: CASISFRDTEAFF
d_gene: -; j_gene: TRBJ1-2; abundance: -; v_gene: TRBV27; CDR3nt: TGTGCCAGCAGTTCAGGGGTTGGCTACACCTTC; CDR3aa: CASSSGVGYTF
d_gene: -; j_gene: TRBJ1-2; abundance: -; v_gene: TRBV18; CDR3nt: TGTGCCAGCTCACCACCATCTGGGGGAGGTGGCTACACCTTC; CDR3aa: CASSPPSGGGGYTF
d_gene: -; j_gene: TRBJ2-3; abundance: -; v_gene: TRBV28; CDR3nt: TGTGCCAGCAGTTATACTTTCACAGATACGCAGTATTTT; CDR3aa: CASSYTFTDTQYF
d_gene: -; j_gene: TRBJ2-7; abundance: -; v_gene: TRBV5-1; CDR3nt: TGCGCCAGCAGGCTTATAGCAGGGCTTAACGAGCAGTACTTC; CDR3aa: CASRLIAGLNEQYF
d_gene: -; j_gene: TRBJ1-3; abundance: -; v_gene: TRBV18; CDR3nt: TGTGCCAGCTCACCAGGGCGTTCTGGAAACACCATATATTTT; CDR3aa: CASSPGRSGNTIYF
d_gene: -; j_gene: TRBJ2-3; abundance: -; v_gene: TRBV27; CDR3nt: TGTGCCAGCAGGTCAGAACTAGCATATGATACGCAGTATTTT; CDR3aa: CASRSELAYDTQYF
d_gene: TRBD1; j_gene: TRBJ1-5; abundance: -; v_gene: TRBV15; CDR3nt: TGTGCCACCAGCGGAGGGACAGTTTATAGCAATCAGCCCCAGCATTTT; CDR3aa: CATSGGTVYSNQPQHF
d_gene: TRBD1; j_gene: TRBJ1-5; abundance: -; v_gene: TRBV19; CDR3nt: TGTGCCAGTAGTATACAGACAGGGGGTCAGCCCCAGCATTTT; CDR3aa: CASSIQTGGQPQHF
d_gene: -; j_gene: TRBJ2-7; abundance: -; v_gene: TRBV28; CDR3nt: TGTGCCAGCAGTTTTAGGGGCAGCTCCTACGAGCAGTACTTC; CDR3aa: CASSFRGSSYEQYF
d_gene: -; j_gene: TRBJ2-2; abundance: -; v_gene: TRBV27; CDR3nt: TGTGCCAGCAGTTTAATCCTAATGGGACTGGTCACCGGGGAGCTGTTTTTT; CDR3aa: CASSLILMGLVTGELFF
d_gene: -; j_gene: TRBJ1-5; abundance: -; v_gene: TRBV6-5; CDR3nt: TGTGCCAGCAGCCAGAGACAGCTACTTAATCAGCCCCAGCATTTT; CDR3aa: CASSQRQLLNQPQHF
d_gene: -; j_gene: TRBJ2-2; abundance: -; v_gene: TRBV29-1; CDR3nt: TGCAGCGTTGACTCCCAGGGGGGCCGGGAGCTGTTTTTT; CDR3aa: CSVDSQGGRELFF
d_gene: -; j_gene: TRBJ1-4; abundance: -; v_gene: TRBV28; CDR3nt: TGTGCCAGCACAAGGGAGCCGTTCAATGAAAAACTGTTTTTT; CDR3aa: CASTREPFNEKLFF
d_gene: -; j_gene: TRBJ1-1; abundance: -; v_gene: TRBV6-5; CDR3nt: TGTGCCAGCAGGAGGGGGACAACGCCAGAAGCTTTCTTT; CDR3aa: CASRRGTTPEAFF
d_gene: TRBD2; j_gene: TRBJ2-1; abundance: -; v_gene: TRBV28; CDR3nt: TGTGCCAGCAGACCCACTAGCGGGGGGCACAATGAGCAGTTCTTC; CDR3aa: CASRPTSGGHNEQFF
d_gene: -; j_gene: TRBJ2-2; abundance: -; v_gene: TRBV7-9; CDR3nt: TGTGCCAGCAGCTCGGACACGAACACCGGGGAGCTGTTTTTT; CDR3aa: CASSSDTNTGELFF
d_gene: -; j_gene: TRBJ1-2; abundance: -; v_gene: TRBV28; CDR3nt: TGTGCCAGCAGTTTTGGGGCCTATGGCTACACCTTC; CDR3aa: CASSFGAYGYTF
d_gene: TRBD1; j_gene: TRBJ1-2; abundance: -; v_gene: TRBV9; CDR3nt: TGTGCCAGCAGCCCTCAGACAGGGGACTATGGCTACACCTTC; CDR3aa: CASSPQTGDYGYTF
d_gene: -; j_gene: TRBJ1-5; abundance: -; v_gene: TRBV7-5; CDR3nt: TGTGCCAGAAGCCCCCCGCGGAGCAATCAGCCCCAGCATTTT; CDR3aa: CARSPPRSNQPQHF
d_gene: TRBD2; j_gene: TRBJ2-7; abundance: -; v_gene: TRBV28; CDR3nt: TGTGCCAGCCGAACGCCAGCGGGAGTCTACGAGCAGTACTTC; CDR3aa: CASRTPAGVYEQYF
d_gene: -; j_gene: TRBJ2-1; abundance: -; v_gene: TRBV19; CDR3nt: TGTGCCAGTAGTATTGGGAGGGGCCACAGGGCCCCTGAGCAGTTCTTC; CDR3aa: CASSIGRGHRAPEQFF
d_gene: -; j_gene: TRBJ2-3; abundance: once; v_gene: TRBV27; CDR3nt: TGTGCCAGCAGTTTATCTCCGACTAGGCCAGATACGCAGTATTTT; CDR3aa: CASSLSPTRPDTQYF
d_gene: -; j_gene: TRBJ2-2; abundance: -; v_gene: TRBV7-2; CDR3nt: TGTGCCAGCAGCTTTGTAGGGGTCACCGGGGAGCTGTTTTTT; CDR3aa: CASSFVGVTGELFF
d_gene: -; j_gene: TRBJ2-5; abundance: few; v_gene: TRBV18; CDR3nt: TGTGCCAGCTCACTGGGGCTAAAAGAGACCCAGTACTTC; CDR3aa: CASSLGLKETQYF